The T cell receptor (beta chain) under discussion was sequenced for a study of chemoradiotherapy in HPV16-positive cancers. Overall study context: Candidate HPV-specific T-cell clones and common TCR motifs came from functional assays in a couple of HPV16-positive patients. Study-wide results and caveats: HPV-responsive T-cell expansion during chemoradiotherapy was linked to improved recurrence-free survival in HPV16-positive patients. Functional assays defining HPV-specific T cells used only a couple of HPV16-positive patients. During treatment, candidate HPV-specific clones and E7-related motifs expanded in tumor.

Remarks on this clone: Its antigen is still unknown.

Repertoires were generated with immunoSEQ multiplex PCR, while TCRdb's copy carries only in-frame clones and drops some. The sample records 10,000 to 15,000 clones, roughly 77% being singletons. The CDR3 is 15 residues long. The J segment lost 3 bases and the V segment lost 6 bases, leaving 7 bases of the junction unmatched. The germline V gene has CDR1 ENHRY and CDR2 SYGVKD. This chain connects TRBV10-3 to TRBJ2-1; 8 bases line up with TRBD1. The receptor comes from a human donor with HPV-associated anogenital cancer. Sample collection occurred from a patient who underwent chemoradiotherapy. The CDR3 sequence is CAISATGEVYNEQFF. For the CDR3, the DNA is TGTGCCATCAGCGCGACAGGGGAGGTCTACAATGAGCAGTTCTTC.